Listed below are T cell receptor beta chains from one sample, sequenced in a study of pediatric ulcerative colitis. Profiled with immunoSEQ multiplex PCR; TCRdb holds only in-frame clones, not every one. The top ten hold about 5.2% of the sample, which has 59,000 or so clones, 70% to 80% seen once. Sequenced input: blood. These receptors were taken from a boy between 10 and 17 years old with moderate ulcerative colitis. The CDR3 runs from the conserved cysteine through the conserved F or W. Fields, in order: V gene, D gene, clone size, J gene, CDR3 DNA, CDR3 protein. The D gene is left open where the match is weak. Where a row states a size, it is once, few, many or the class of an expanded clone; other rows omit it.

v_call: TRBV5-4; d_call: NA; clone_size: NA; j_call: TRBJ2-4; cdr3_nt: TGTGCCAGCAGCCCAAGGAGAGCCAAAAACATTCAGTACTTC; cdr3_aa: CASSPRRAKNIQYF
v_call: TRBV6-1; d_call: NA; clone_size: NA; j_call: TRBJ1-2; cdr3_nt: TGTGCCAGCAGTGTTCGACAGACGGGGGGCTATGGCTACACCTTC; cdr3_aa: CASSVRQTGGYGYTF
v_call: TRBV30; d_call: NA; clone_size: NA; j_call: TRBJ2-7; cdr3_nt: TGTGCCTGGAGTCTTCCAAACTCCTACGAGCAGTACTTC; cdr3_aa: CAWSLPNSYEQYF
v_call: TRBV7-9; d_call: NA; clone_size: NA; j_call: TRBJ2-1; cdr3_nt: TGTGCCAGCAGCTCGCCGGGAGAGGCCTACAATGAGCAGTTCTTC; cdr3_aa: CASSSPGEAYNEQFF
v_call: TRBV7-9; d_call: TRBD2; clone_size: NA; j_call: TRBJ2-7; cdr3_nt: TGTGCCAGCAGCTTAAAACTAGCGGGATGGGACGAGCAGTACTTC; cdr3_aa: CASSLKLAGWDEQYF
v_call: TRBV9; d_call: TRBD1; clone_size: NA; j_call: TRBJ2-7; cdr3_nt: TGTGCCAGCAGCGTAGCGGGACAGGGTTACGAGCAGTACTTC; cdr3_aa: CASSVAGQGYEQYF
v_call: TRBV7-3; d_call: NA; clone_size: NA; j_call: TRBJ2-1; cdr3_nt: TGTGCCAGCAGCTTGTCGGGACGCAATGAGCAGTTCTTC; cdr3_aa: CASSLSGRNEQFF
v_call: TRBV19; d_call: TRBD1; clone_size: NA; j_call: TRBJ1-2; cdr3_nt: TGTGCCAGTACCGCCGACAGGGGGGTAGACAGGTCGCGAGGCTACACCTTC; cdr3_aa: CASTADRGVDRSRGYTF
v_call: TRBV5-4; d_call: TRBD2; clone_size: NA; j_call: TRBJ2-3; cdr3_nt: TGTGCCAGCAGCTTGAATGCGGGGGTCAACACAGATACGCAGTATTTT; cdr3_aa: CASSLNAGVNTDTQYF
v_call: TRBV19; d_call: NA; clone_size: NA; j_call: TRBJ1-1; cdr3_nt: TGTGCCAGTAGTATACGGGGGCTCGAAGCTTTCTTT; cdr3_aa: CASSIRGLEAFF
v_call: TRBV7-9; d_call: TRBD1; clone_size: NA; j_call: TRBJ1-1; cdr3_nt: TGTGCCAGCAGCCTTTCTCTTCGACAGGGAATTACTGAAGCTTTCTTT; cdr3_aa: CASSLSLRQGITEAFF
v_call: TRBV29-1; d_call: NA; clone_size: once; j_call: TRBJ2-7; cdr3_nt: TGCAGCGTTCGAAGACAGTTTAACGAGCAGTACTTC; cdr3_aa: CSVRRQFNEQYF
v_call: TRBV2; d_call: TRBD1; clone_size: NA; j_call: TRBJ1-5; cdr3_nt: TGTGCCAGCAGTGAAGGTCTGGGAGGGGGCGTACTTAAACATCAGCCCCAGCATTTT; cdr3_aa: CASSEGLGGGVLKHQPQHF
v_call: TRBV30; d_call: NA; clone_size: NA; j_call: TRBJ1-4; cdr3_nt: TGTGCCTGGAGTGGGGTTCTCCTTAATGAAAAACTGTTTTTT; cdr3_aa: CAWSGVLLNEKLFF
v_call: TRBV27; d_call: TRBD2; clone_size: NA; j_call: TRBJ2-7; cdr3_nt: TGTGCCAGCAGTTTAGGAGGACTAGCGGAGCGCCCCTACGAGCAGTACTTC; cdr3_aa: CASSLGGLAERPYEQYF
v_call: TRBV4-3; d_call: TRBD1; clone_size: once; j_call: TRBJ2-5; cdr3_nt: TGCGCCAGCAGCCAAGTAGGGACAGGGCAAGAGACCCAGTACTTC; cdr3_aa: CASSQVGTGQETQYF
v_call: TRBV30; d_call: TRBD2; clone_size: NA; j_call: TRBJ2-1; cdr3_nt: TGTGCCTGGAGGAACCCTAGCGGGATCTCCGATGAGCAGTTCTTC; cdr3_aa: CAWRNPSGISDEQFF
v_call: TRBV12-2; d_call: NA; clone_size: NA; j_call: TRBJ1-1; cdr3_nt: TGTGCAAGTCGCTTAGCGAGGGGCTGCACTGAAGCTTTCTTT; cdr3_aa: CASRLARGCTEAFF
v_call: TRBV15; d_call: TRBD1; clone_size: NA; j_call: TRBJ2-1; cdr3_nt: TGTGCCACCGGGACAGGACTTTCCTACAATGAGCAGTTCTTC; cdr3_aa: CATGTGLSYNEQFF
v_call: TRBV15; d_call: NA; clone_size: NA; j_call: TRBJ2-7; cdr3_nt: TGTGCCACCAGCAGAGATGTAGGGGGGCTCCCCTACGAGCAGTACTTC; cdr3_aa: CATSRDVGGLPYEQYF
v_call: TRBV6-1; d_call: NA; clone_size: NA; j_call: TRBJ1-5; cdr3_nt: TGTGCCAGCAGTGAAAGAAGATTGGGGGGAGGGTCTAGTAGCAATCAGCCCCAGCATTTT; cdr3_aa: CASSERRLGGGSSSNQPQHF
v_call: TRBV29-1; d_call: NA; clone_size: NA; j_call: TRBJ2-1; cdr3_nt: TGCAGCGTTGAATCTACCTACAATGAGCAGTTCTTC; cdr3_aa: CSVESTYNEQFF
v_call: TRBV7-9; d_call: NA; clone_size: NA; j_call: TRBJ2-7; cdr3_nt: TGTGCCAGCAGCTTCGAAGGGTCCAGCTCCTACGAGCAGTACTTC; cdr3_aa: CASSFEGSSSYEQYF
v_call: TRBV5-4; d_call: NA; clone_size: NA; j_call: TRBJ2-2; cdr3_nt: TGTGCCAGCAGCTTGGTTGGGGAAACCGGGGAGCTGTTTTTT; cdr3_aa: CASSLVGETGELFF
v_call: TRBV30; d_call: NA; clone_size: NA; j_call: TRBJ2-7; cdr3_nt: TGTGCCTGGAGTTCCTCTAGCTTCGTCGAGCAGTACTTC; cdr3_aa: CAWSSSSFVEQYF
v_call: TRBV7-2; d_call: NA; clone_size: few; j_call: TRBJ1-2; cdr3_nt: TGTGCCAGCAGCACCGGTTGGGGCTATGGCTACACCTTC; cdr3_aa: CASSTGWGYGYTF
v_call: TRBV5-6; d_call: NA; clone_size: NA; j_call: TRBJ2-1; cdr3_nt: TGTGCCAGCAGCTTGGAGCTATCCTACAATGAGCAGTTCTTC; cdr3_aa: CASSLELSYNEQFF
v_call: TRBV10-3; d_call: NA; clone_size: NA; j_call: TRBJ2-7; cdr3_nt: TGTGCCATCAGTGTAGATCCAGCGCGGTCCTACGAGCAGTACTTC; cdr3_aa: CAISVDPARSYEQYF
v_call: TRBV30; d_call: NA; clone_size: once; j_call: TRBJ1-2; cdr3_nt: TGTGCCTGGAGTGGGGCCCAGGGATATGGCTACACCTTC; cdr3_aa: CAWSGAQGYGYTF
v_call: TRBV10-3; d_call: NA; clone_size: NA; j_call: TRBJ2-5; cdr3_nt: TGTGCCATCAGTCCAGCCTTCCAGGGGAAACCCCAAGAGACCCAGTACTTC; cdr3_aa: CAISPAFQGKPQETQYF
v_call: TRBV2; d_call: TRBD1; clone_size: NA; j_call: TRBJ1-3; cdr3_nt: TGTGCCAGCAGAGGGGACAGGGGCGGAAACACCATATATTTT; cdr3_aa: CASRGDRGGNTIYF
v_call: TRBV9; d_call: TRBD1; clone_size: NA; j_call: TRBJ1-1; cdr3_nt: TGTGCCAGCAGCGTAGGCCGGGGCAGGGGGAAAACTGAAGCTTTCTTT; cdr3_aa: CASSVGRGRGKTEAFF
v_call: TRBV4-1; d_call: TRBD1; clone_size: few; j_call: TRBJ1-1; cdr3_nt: TGCGCCAGCAGCCACGACAGCGGGAGGGGGCAAGGCAACACTGAAGCTTTCTTT; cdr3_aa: CASSHDSGRGQGNTEAFF
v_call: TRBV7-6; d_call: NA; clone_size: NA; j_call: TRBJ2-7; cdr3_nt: TGTGCCAGCAGCGGGGGACTCAAGGCCTACGAGCAGTACTTC; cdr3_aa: CASSGGLKAYEQYF
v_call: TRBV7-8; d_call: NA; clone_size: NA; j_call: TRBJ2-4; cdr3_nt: TGTGCCAGCAGCTTAGTGGTTGGGGGCGCCTCCAAAAACATTCAGTACTTC; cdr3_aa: CASSLVVGGASKNIQYF
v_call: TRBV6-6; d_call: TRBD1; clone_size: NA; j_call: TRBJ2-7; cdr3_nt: TGTGCCAGCAGTCCGACAGGGGCCCTCTACGAGCAGTACTTC; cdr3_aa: CASSPTGALYEQYF
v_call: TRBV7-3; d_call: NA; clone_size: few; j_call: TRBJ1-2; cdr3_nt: TGTGCCAGCAGCCCTTATATCGTTAGCTATGGCTACACCTTC; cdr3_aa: CASSPYIVSYGYTF
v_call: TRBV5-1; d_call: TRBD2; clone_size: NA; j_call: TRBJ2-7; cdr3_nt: TGCGCCAGCAGGAGAGCGGGAGCCGACGAGCAGTACTTC; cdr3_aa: CASRRAGADEQYF
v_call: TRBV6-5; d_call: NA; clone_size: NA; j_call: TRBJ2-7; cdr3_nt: TGTGCCAGCAGGCCAAATCCCGCAGGGAGCTACGAGCAGTACTTC; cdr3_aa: CASRPNPAGSYEQYF
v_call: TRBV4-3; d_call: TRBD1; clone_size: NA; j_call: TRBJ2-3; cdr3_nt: TGCGCCAGCAGCCAAGAGACAGGGCGTGCAGATACGCAGTATTTT; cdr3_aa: CASSQETGRADTQYF
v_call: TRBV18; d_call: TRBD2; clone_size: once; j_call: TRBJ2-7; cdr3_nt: TGTGCCAGCTCAATGGAACTAGCGGGAGCAGTGGAGGACTTC; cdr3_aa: CASSMELAGAVEDF
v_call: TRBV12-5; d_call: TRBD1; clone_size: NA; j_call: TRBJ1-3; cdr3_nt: TGTGCTAGTCGAATCCCGACAGGGTCTGGAAACACCATATATTTT; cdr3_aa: CASRIPTGSGNTIYF